The source of this T cell receptor beta chain is a study of PD-L1 blockade in urothelial cancer. The wider study: From about 2014, patients received atezolizumab, given as 1,200 mg intravenously every 3 weeks. Blood samples had a median of approximately 150,000 T cells.

Patient sample counts ranged from 1 to 8, pretreatment and on-treatment. Assay: immunoSEQ multiplex PCR; the TCRdb copy retains only in-frame clones and omits some. This sample has 70,000 to 90,000 clones, with around 80% found just once. Looked up from germline, CDR1 is LNHDA and CDR2 is SQIVND (reference sequence). CDR3 length: 15 residues. V dropped 7 bases and J dropped 4; count of bases not matched to a gene: 10. The receptor was derived from a man aged 70-80 years with urothelial cancer. The specimen comprised PBMCs, sampled around atezolizumab (anti-PD-L1) treatment. This chain connects TRBV19 to TRBJ2-5; 9 nucleotides agree with TRBD2. For the CDR3, the DNA is TGTGCCAGTACCCCGACTAGCGGAGTGGGAGAGACCCAGTACTTC. Translating gives CASTPTSGVGETQYF.